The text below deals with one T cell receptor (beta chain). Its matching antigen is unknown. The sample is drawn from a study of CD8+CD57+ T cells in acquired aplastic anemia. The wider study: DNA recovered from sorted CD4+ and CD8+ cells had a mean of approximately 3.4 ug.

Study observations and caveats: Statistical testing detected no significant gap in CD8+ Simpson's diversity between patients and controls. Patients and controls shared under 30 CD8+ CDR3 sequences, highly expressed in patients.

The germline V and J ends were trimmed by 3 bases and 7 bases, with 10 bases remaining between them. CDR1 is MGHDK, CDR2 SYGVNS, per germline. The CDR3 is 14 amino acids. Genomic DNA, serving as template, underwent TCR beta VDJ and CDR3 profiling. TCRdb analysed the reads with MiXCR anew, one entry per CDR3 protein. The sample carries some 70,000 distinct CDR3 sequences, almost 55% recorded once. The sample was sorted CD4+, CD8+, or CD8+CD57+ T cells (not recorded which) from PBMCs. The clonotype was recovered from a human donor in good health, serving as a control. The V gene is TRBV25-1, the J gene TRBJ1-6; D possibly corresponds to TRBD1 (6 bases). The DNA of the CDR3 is TGTGCCAGCAGTGACGGGACACGGAATTCACCCCTCCACTTT. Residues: CASSDGTRNSPLHF.